One and the same sample provided the 18 T cell receptor beta chains below, sequenced in a study of shared clonotypes between healthy human individuals. Measured with immunoSEQ multiplex PCR; TCRdb has only the in-frame clones, and not every one. Of approximately 2.3 million clones listed, approximately 95% are singletons. Sequencing was done on a sample of naive CD4+ T cells from PBMCs. Subset denoted: CD45RA+ positively selected. The receptors here all came from a man between 18 and 35 years old in good health. Some clones in this sample may be carry-over from other donors' samples.

For the CDR3, the DNA is TGTGCCAGCAAACAAGCGGGGCAAGAGACCCAGTACTTC. Translated, it gives CASKQAGQETQYF. The genes are TRBV27 and TRBJ2-5, with 7 bases that match TRBD2. The CDR3 is 13 amino acids. The germline V gene encodes CDR1 MNHEY and CDR2 SMNVEV (reference sequence). The ends lost 7 bases at V and 2 bases at J; junction bases unmatched: 4.

The gene calls are TRBV30 and TRBJ1-2; 8 bases line up with TRBD1. This CDR3 is 16 amino acids long. Germline CDR1 GTSNPN, CDR2 SVGIG (reference sequence). With 0 bases clipped from V and 4 bases from J, the junction kept 10 bases outside the gene matches. The CDR3 spells CAWSVLGTGPPYGYTF. CDR3 in DNA: TGTGCCTGGAGTGTACTAGGGACAGGACCACCCTATGGCTACACCTTC.

V and J are TRBV5-5 and TRBJ1-5, with unresolved D. The CDR3 has 14 amino acids. V lost 4 bases and J 0 bases, leaving 8 bases between the germline ends. CDR1 and CDR2 (germline): SGHKS, YYEKEE (reference sequence). CDR3 in DNA: TGTGCCAGCAGCGTAGGCACTAGCAATCAGCCCCAGCATTTT. Its protein product is CASSVGTSNQPQHF.

About this clone: This sample includes further DNA sequences coding for the same CDR3. This chain joins TRBV5-1 and TRBJ2-7; 9 nucleotides match TRBD2. Germline CDR1 SGHRS, CDR2 YFSETQ. V dropped 2 bases and J dropped 1; count of bases not matched to a gene: 4. The CDR3 totals 15 residues. The CDR3 here is CASSLLAGGSYEQYF. Written as DNA, the CDR3 is TGCGCCAGCAGCTTATTGGCGGGAGGGTCCTACGAGCAGTACTTC.

This chain joins TRBV30 and TRBJ2-1; 11 bases align to TRBD2. This CDR3 region has 16 residues. V was clipped by 0 bases and J by 7 bases; unmatched bases: 8. Germline V gene data show CDR1 as GTSNPN and CDR2 as SVGIG (reference sequence). The CDR3 DNA sequence: TGTGCCTGGAGTGTACCTAGGGCTAGCGGGAGGAATGAGCAGTTCTTC. This sequence encodes CAWSVPRASGRNEQFF.

This clone was seen only once. The chain has TRBV14 and TRBJ1-5; D is unclear. The ends were cut back, 7 bases at V and 0 bases at J, with 16 bases in the middle. The CDR3 loop spans 16 amino acids. Germline V gives CDR1 SGHDN, CDR2 FVKESK. The DNA of the CDR3 is TGTGCCAGCAACACCCCCCCGGGGAATAGCAATCAGCCCCAGCATTTT. Amino acid sequence: CASNTPPGNSNQPQHF.

This sequence joins TRBV12-5 and TRBJ1-2, with 8 bases matching TRBD1. In germline, CDR1 is LGHNT, CDR2 FRNRAP. CDR3 length: 14 residues. J lost 2 bases, V lost 1 base, and 0 bases had no gene match. CDR3: CASGLGDRNYGYTF. The CDR3 DNA is TGTGCTAGTGGTTTGGGGGACAGGAACTATGGCTACACCTTC.

The chain employs TRBV15 and TRBJ1-2, with D maybe TRBD1 (5 bases). V was clipped by 2 bases and J by 2 bases, with 12 bases between them. Germline loops: CDR1 LNHNV, CDR2 YYDKDF (reference sequence). The CDR3 contains 15 residues. The CDR3 sequence: CATSRFSGSNYGYTF. The CDR3 DNA is TGTGCCACCAGCAGATTCTCAGGGAGCAACTATGGCTACACCTTC.

The gene calls are TRBV27 and TRBJ1-5; D remains unclear. Trimming took 9 bases from V and 1 from J, leaving 22 bases between them. This CDR3 is built from 17 residues. Germline lookup yields CDR1 MNHEY and CDR2 SMNVEV (reference sequence). CDR3 in DNA: TGTGCCAGAAGGTATCCGGACCGAACTTTAAGCAATCAGCCCCAGCATTTT. Protein sequence: CARRYPDRTLSNQPQHF.

This chain uses TRBV11-3 with TRBJ2-2, with 8 bases identical to TRBD1. The CDR3 is 15 amino acids. Germline-derived CDR1 and CDR2 are SGHNT and YENEEA. V gave up 5 bases and J gave up 1 base; unmatched junction bases: 3. In DNA form, the CDR3 reads TGTGCCAGCAGCGCGGGACAGGTGAACACCGGGGAGCTGTTTTTT. It codes for CASSAGQVNTGELFF.

This rearrangement joins TRBV30 to TRBJ1-4; D is uncertain. Trimming stripped 8 bases from V and 5 bases from J, with 9 bases between. The germline V gene has CDR1 GTSNPN and CDR2 SVGIG (reference sequence). The CDR3 length is 11 residues. CDR3 nucleotide sequence: TGTGCCGGTGGGTGGAATGAAAAACTGTTTTTT. Amino acids: CAGGWNEKLFF. Looking up the rest from reference TRBV30 and TRBJ1-4 gives the full variable domain: SQTIHQWPATLVQPVGSPLSLECTVEGTSNPNLYWYRQAAGRGLQLLFYSVGIGQISSEVPQNLSASRPQDRQFILSSKKLLLSDSGFYLCAGGWNEKLFFGSGTQLSVL.

V and J are TRBV5-4 and TRBJ1-2; the D is unclear. The V gene's germline CDR1 is SGHNT and CDR2 YYREEE (reference sequence). The V end was cut by 3 bases, the J end by 8 bases, with 17 bases between. This CDR3 is built from 14 residues. CDR3 residues: CASSSKTAVEGYTF. CDR3 nucleotide sequence: TGTGCCAGCAGCTCAAAGACGGCGGTGGAAGGCTACACCTTC.

This rearrangement joins TRBV7-2 to TRBJ2-7; maybe TRBD2 (6 bases). V was pared by 4 bases and J by 4 bases, with 14 bases between. The CDR3 runs to 14 residues. Germline V lookup: CDR1 SGHTA, CDR2 FQGNSA. In DNA form, the CDR3 reads TGTGCCAGCAGCTCCCGGGACTTCAATTACGAGCAGTACTTC. The encoded protein is CASSSRDFNYEQYF.

A note on this clone: The same CDR3 can be traced to other DNA sequences in this sample. The J gene is TRBJ2-3, the V gene TRBV27; unclear D gene. Germline CDR1 reads MNHEY; CDR2 reads SMNVEV (reference sequence). Trimming took 5 bases from V and 0 from J, leaving 6 bases between them. The CDR3 covers 13 residues. The CDR3 bases are TGTGCCAGCAGTCCTCCGAGCACAGATACGCAGTATTTT. Translation: CASSPPSTDTQYF.

The chain has TRBV30 and TRBJ1-4; D remains unclear. Germline CDR1 and CDR2: GTSNPN and SVGIG (reference sequence). The CDR3 runs 17 residues. Deletions cut 0 bases from V and 6 bases from J, with 20 bases between. The CDR3 sequence is CAWSVQWATVFHEKLFF. CDR3 nucleotides: TGTGCCTGGAGTGTACAGTGGGCAACAGTGTTCCATGAAAAACTGTTTTTT.

This chain joins TRBV15 and TRBJ1-4; 8 nucleotides line up with TRBD1. V shed 1 base and J 5 bases; nucleotides not matched to a gene: 3. CDR3 length: 15 residues. CDR1 and CDR2 from the germline V gene are LNHNV and YYDKDF (reference sequence). The CDR3 is CATSRGDRRNEKLFF. The CDR3 bases are TGTGCCACCAGCAGAGGGGACAGGCGGAATGAAAAACTGTTTTTT.

The rearrangement uses TRBV15 and TRBJ2-3; D not certain. The CDR3 extends over 15 amino acids. Germline assignment: CDR1 LNHNV and CDR2 YYDKDF (reference sequence). V was cut by 1 base and J by 3 bases, with 11 bases left in between. The CDR3 DNA reads as TGTGCCACCAGCAGAGGGGCTAGAAGTACAGATACGCAGTATTTT. This encodes CATSRGARSTDTQYF.

The chain is built from TRBV30 and TRBJ2-3; the D call may be TRBD1 or TRBD2 (5 bases each). Looked up from germline, CDR1 is GTSNPN and CDR2 is SVGIG (reference sequence). This CDR3 region has 14 residues. V was shortened by 4 bases and J by 0 bases, with 11 bases between the two germline ends. The CDR3 here is CAWTVGRSTDTQYF. In DNA form, the CDR3 reads TGTGCCTGGACTGTGGGACGGAGCACAGATACGCAGTATTTT. Based on the CDR3 plus reference TRBV30 and TRBJ2-3, the full variable domain is SQTIHQWPATLVQPVGSPLSLECTVEGTSNPNLYWYRQAAGRGLQLLFYSVGIGQISSEVPQNLSASRPQDRQFILSSKKLLLSDSGFYLCAWTVGRSTDTQYFGPGTRLTVL.